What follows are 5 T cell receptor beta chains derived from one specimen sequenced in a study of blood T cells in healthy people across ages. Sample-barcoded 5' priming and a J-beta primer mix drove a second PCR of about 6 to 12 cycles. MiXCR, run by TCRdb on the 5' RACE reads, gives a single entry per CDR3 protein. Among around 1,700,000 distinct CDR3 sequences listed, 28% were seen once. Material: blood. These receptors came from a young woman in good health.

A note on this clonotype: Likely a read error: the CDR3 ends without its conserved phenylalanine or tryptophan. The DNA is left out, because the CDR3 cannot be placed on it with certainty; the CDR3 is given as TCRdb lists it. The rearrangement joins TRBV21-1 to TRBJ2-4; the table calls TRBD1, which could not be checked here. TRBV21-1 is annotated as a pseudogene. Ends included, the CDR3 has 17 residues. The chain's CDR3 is CASIQGPRGHLPYEQYL.

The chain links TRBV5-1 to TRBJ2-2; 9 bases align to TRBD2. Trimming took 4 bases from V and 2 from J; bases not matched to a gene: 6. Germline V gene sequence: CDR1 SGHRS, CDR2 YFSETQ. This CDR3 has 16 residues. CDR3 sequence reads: CASSRVAGDNTGELFF. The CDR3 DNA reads TGCGCCAGCAGCAGAGTAGCGGGAGATAACACCGGGGAGCTGTTTTTT.

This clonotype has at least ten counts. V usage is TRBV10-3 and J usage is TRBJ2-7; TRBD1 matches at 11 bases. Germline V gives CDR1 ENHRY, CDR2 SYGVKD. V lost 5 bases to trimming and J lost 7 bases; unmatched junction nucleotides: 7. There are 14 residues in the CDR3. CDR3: CAISRGQGAGEQYF. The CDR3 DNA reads TGTGCCATCAGTCGCGGACAGGGGGCCGGGGAGCAGTACTTC.

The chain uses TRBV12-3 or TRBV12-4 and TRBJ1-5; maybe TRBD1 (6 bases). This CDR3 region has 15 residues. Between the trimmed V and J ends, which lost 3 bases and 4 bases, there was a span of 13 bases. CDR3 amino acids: CASSLRGGTNQPQHF. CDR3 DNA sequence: TGTGCCAGCAGTTTGAGGGGGGGTACGAATCAGCCCCAGCATTTT.

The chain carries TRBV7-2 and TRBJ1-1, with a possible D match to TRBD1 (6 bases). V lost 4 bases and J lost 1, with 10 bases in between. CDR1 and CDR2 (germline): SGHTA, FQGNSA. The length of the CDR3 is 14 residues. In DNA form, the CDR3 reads TGTGCCAGCAGCTCTGCAGGGGCGAACACTGAAGCTTTCTTT. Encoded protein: CASSSAGANTEAFF.